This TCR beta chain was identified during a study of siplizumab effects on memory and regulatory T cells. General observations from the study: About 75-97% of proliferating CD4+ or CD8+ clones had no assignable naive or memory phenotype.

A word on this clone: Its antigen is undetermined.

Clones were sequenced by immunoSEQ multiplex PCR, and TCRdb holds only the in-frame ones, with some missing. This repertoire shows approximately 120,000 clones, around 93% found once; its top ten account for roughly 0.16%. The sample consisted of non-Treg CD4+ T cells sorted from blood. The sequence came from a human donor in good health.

The CDR3 is CASSLGTSYFGYTF. In nucleotides, the CDR3 is TGCGCCAGCAGCCTCGGGACTTCTTACTTTGGCTACACCTTC. This chain uses TRBV5-1 with TRBJ1-2; D is possibly TRBD1 (5 bases). Germline V lookup: CDR1 SGHRS, CDR2 YFSETQ. The length of the CDR3 is 14 residues. V was shortened by 4 bases and J by 7 bases, with 17 bases between the two germline ends.